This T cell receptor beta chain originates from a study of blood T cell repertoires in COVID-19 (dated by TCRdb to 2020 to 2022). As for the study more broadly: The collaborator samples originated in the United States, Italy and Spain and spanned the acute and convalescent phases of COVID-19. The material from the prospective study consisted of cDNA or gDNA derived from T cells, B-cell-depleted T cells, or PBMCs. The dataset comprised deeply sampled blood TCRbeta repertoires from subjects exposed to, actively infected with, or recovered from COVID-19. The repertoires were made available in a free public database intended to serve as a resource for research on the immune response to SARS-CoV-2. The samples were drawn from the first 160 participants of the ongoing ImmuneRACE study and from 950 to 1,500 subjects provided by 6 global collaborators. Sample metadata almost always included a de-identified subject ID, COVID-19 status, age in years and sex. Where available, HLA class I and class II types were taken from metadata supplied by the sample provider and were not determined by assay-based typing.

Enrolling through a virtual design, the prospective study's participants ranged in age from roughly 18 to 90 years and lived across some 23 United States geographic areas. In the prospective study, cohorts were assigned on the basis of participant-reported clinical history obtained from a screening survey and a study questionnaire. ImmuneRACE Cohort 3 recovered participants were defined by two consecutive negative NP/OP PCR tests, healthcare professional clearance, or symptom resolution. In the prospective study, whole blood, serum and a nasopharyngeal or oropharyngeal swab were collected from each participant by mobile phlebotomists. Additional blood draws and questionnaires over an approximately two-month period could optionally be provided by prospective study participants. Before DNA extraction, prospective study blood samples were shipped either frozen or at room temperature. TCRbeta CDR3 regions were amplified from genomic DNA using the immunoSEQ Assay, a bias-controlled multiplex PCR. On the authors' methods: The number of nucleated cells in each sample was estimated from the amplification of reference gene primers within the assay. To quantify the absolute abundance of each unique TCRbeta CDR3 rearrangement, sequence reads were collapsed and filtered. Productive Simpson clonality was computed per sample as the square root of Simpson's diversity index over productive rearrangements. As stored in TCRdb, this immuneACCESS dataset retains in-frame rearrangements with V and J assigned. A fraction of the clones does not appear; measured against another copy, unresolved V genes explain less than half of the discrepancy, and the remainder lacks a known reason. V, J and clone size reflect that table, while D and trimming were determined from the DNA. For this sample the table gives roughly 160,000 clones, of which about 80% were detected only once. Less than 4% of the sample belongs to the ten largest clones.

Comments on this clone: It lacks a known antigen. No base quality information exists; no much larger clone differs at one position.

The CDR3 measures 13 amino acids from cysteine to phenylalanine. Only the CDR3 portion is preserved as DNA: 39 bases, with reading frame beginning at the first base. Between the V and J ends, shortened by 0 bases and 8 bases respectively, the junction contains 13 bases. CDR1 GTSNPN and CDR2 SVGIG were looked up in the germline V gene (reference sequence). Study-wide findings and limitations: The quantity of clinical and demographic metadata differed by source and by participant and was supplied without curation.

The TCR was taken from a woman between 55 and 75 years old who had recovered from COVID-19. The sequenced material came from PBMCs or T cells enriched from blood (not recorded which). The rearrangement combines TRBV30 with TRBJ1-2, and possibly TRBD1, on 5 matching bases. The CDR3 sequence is CAWSVTRAGGYTF. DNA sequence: TGTGCCTGGAGTGTAACCAGGGCAGGAGGCTACACCTTC.